The present T cell receptor (beta chain) was sequenced within a study of T-cell memory formation after mild COVID-19 (dated by TCRdb to the early 2020s). Broadly, across the study: TCR sequence clusters from the two donors were found to be largely donor specific. In a couple of donors, T-cell clones that expanded and contracted after mild COVID-19 were tracked by sequencing TCRalpha and TCRbeta repertoires over time. The cohort comprised two young, previously healthy adult volunteers, one female and one male. The full study reports these points: The second-wave clones that peaked on day 37 were not confirmed to be SARS-CoV-2 specific. Contracting CD4+ clones were located mainly in the CM and EM memory subsets, whereas CD8+ clones were found to be enriched in EMRA. From day 15 to 85, contracting clones showed balanced CD4/CD8 phenotypes, whereas a second wave of clones that expanded from day 15 to 37 leaned towards CD4+. Only a couple of mild cases were covered in the study, and larger cohorts including severe cases with pre-infection samples were considered necessary. Some responding clones were detected in pre-infection memory, suggesting pre-existing cross-reactive memory T cells joined the SARS-CoV-2 response.

The listed sequencing device is Illumina NovaSeq 6000. cDNA libraries for TCRalpha and TCRbeta were prepared by 5'RACE using constant-segment primers, with sample barcodes and unique molecular identifiers added. Trizol reagent was used to extract RNA from every sample. Amplification of the libraries took two PCR steps, and the second step added a second sample barcode plus Illumina TruSeq adapters. Sequencing of libraries was performed on an Illumina NovaSeq with 2 x 150 bp paired-end reads. As for the authors' bioinformatics: Demultiplexing of reads and collapsing into UMI-guided consensus sequences were performed with migec v1.2.7. Using mixcr v2.1.11, UMI consensuses were aligned to TRA and TRB V and J templates and then assembled into clonotypes. A clonotype was counted as expanded or contracted only when both edgeR and NoisET called the clonotype significant, with the noise models trained on biological replicates. For edgeR calls, the thresholds were a false discovery rate-adjusted p below 0.01 and a log2 fold-change of 1. As an exploratory analysis of dynamics, max-normalized trajectories of the 1000 most abundant clonotypes were examined with PCA combined with hierarchical clustering. Separately sequenced CD4+ and CD8+ repertoires were used to assign the CD4 or CD8 phenotype of responding clones. TCRdb cleaned the public reads at Q25 with fastp, built clones with MiXCR and kept in-frame beta chains. A single entry per CDR3 protein holds the most common genes and DNA from its merged rows. The authors' filters were not applied to this entry. A total of around 530,000 distinct CDR3 sequences appear in this sample, roughly a fifth of them only once. About 8.4% of the sample lies in the top ten.

Ficoll-Paque density gradient centrifugation was the method used to isolate PBMCs. Points on this clonotype: No cognate antigen has been identified for it. A junction end diverges from the germline sequence, so it may reflect a read error.

The receptor was isolated from an adult woman who had mild COVID-19 (a few samples of this study predate the infection). The sample titles of this study are shuffled in the database, so cell type and time point are left out; the donor was told from shared clones. Sequenced material: PBMCs or a T cell subset sorted from them (not recorded which).

The DNA sequence is TGCGCCAGCAGCTGGGGGGGGAACACTGAAGCTTACTTT. This encodes CASSWGGNTEAYF. The chain couples TRBV5-1 to TRBJ1-1; the best D guess is TRBD1, with 5 bases matching. Spanning cysteine to phenylalanine, the CDR3 consists of 13 amino acids. Just CDR3 DNA is preserved here, 39 bases in frame from base 1. From the germline V gene, CDR1 is SGHRS and CDR2 is YFSETQ.